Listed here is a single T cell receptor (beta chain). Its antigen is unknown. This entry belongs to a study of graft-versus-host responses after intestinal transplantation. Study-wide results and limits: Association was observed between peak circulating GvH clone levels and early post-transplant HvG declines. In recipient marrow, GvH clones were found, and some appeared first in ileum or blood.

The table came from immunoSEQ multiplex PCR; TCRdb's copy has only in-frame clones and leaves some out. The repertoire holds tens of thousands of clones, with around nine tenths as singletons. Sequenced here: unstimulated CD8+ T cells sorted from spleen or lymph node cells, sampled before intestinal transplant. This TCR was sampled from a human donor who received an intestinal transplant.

CDR3 region: CAWSRTGIRYNSPLHF. In DNA form, the CDR3 reads TGTGCCTGGAGTCGGACAGGGATTCGCTATAATTCACCCCTCCACTTT. V is TRBV30 and J is TRBJ1-6, with 8 bases fitting TRBD1. Looked up from germline, CDR1 is GTSNPN and CDR2 is SVGIG (reference sequence). The CDR3 length is 16 residues. V was pared by 2 bases and J by 3 bases, with 6 bases of the junction left unmatched.